Described below is a single T cell receptor beta chain sequence and its context. The entry originates in a study of T cell responses to AZD1222 COVID-19 vaccine. The method was immunoSEQ multiplex PCR; TCRdb's version includes in-frame clones alone and lacks a portion of them. This table has about 69,000 clones, 70% to 90% appearing once. V was clipped by 6 bases and J by 10 bases; unmatched bases: 13. The CDR3 covers 14 residues. Looked up from germline, CDR1 is SEHNR and CDR2 is FQNEAQ (reference sequence). The TCR comes from an adult who received the AZD1222 COVID-19 vaccine. The chain employs TRBV7-9 and TRBJ1-1, with 8 positions matching TRBD1. The source was peripheral blood, collected 28 days after the second AZD1222 dose. The chain's CDR3 is CASSSGQGRGLAFF. CDR3 sequence (DNA): TGTGCCAGCAGTTCCGGACAGGGACGGGGTTTAGCTTTCTTT.